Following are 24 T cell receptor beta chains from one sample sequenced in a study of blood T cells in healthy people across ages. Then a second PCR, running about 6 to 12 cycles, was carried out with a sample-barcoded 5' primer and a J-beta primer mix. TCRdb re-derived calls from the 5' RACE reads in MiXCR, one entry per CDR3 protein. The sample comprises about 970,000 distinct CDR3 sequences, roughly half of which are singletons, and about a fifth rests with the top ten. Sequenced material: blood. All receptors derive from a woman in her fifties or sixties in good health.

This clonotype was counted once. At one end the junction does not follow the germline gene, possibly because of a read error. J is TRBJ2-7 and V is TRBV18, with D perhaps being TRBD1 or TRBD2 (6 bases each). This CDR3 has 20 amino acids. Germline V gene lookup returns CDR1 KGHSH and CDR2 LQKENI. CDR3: CVSSPGSTGFIGGDSYEQYF. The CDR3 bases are TGTGTCAGCTCACCAGGATCAACAGGGTTTATCGGAGGGGACTCCTACGAGCAGTACTTC.

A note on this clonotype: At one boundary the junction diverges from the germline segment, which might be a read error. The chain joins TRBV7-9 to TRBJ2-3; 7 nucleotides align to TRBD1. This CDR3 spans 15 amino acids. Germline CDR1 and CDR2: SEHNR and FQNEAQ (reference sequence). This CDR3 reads CAGSLVQGDTDTQYF. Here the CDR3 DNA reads TGTGCCGGCAGCTTAGTCCAGGGGGACACAGATACGCAGTATTTT. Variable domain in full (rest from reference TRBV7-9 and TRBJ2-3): DTGVSQNPRHKITKRGQNVTFRCDPISEHNRLYWYRQTLGQGPEFLTYFQNEAQLEKSRLLSDRFSAERPKGSFSTLEIQRTEQGDSAMYLCAGSLVQGDTDTQYFGPGTRLTVL.

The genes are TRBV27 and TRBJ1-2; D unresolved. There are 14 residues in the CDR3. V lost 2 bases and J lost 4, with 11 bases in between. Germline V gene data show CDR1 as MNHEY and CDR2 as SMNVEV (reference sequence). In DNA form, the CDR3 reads TGTGCCAGCAGTTTAACTCTGGGAACCTATGGCTACACCTTC. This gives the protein CASSLTLGTYGYTF.

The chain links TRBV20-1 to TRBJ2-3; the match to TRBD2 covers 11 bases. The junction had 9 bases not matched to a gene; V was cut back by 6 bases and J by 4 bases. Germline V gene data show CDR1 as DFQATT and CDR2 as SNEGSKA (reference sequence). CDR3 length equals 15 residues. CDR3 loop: CSASPSGRNADTQYF. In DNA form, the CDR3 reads TGCAGTGCGAGCCCTAGCGGGAGGAACGCAGATACGCAGTATTTT.

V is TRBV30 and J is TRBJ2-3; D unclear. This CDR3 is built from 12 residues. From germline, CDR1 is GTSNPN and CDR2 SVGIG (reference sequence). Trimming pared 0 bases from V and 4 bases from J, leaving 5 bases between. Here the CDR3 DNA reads TGTGCCTGGAGTGTACTGGCAGATACGCAGTATTTT. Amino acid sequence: CAWSVLADTQYF.

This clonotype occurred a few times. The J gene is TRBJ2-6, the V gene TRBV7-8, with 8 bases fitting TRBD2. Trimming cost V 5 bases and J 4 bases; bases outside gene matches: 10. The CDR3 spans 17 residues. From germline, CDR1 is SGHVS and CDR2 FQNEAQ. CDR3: CASSEGLEYLGANVLTF. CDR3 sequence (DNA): TGTGCCAGCAGCGAGGGACTAGAATACCTAGGGGCCAACGTCCTGACTTTC.

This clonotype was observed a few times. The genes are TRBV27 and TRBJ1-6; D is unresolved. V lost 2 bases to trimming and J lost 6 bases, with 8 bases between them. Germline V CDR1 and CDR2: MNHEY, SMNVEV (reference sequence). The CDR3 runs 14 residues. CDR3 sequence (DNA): TGTGCCAGCAGTTTAATGGGGTGTAATTCACCCCTCCACTTT. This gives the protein CASSLMGCNSPLHF.

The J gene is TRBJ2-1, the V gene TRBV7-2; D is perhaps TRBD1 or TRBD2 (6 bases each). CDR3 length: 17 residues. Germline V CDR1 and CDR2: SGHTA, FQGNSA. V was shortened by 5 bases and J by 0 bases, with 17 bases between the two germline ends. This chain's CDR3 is CASSPTGGTTSYNEQFF. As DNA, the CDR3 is TGTGCCAGCAGCCCTACCGGCGGGACAACCTCCTACAATGAGCAGTTCTTC.

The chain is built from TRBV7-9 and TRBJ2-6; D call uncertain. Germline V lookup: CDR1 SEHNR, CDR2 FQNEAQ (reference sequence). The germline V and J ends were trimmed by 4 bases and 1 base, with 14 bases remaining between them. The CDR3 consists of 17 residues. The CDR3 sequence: CASSSRPSGSGANVLTF. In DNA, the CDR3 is TGTGCCAGCAGCTCCCGCCCCAGTGGATCTGGGGCCAACGTCCTGACTTTC.

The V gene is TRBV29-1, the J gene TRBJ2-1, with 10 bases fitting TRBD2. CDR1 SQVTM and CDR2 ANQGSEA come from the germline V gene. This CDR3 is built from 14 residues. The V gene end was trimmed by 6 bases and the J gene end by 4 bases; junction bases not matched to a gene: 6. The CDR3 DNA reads TGCAGCGTGTTGACTAGCGGGTATTACAATGAGCAGTTCTTC. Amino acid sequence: CSVLTSGYYNEQFF.

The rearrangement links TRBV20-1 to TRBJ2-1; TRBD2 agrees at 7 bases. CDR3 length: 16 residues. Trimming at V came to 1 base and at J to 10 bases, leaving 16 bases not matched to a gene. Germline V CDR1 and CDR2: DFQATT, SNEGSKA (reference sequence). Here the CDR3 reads CSARGRKRGLSYEQFF. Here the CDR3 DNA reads TGCAGTGCTAGAGGGAGAAAGCGGGGCCTCTCCTACGAGCAGTTCTTC.

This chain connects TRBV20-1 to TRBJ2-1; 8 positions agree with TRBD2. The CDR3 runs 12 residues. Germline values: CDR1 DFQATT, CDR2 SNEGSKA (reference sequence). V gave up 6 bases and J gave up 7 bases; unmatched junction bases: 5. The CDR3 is CSARTSINEQFF. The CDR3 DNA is TGCAGTGCAAGGACTAGCATTAATGAGCAGTTCTTC.

CDR3 coding DNA: TGTGCCAGCCGCCTTGTTAGCGTGAATGAGCAGTTCTTC. It codes for CASRLVSVNEQFF. This chain joins TRBV6-2 or TRBV6-3 and TRBJ2-1, with D possibly TRBD2 on 5 matching bases. Germline CDR1 reads MNHEY; CDR2 reads SVGEGT. Deletions cut 8 bases from V and 7 bases from J, with 15 bases between. The CDR3 sequence is 13 residues long.

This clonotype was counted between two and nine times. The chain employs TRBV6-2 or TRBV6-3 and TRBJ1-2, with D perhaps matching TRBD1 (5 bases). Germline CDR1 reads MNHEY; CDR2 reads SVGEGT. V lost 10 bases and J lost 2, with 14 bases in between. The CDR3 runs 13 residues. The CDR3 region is CAISMGPNYGYTF. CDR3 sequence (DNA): TGTGCCATCTCGATGGGGCCCAACTATGGCTACACCTTC.

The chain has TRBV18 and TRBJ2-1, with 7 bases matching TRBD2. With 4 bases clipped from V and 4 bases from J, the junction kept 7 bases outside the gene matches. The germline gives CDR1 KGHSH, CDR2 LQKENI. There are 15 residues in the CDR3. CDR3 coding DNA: TGTGCCAGCTCACGAGTGGAGCGGGAATACAATGAGCAGTTCTTC. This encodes CASSRVEREYNEQFF. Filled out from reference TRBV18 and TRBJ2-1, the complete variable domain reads NAGVMQNPRHLVRRRGQEARLRCSPMKGHSHVYWYRQLPEEGLKFMVYLQKENIIDESGMPKERFSAEFPKEGPSILRIQQVVRGDSAAYFCASSRVEREYNEQFFGPGTRLTVL.

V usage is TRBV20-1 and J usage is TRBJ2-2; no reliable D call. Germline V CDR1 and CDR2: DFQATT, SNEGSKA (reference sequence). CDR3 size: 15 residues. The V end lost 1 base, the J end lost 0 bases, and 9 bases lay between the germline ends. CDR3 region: CSARVRQANTGELFF. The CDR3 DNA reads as TGCAGTGCTAGAGTGCGCCAAGCGAACACCGGGGAGCTGTTTTTT.

The CDR3 is CASSPIDLGYTQYF. CDR3 nucleotides: TGTGCCAGCAGTCCCATCGATCTAGGTTATACGCAGTATTTT. J is TRBJ2-3 and V is TRBV27; D call uncertain. V was trimmed by 5 bases and J by 7 bases, leaving 16 bases between them. The CDR3 has 14 amino acids. Germline V CDR1 and CDR2: MNHEY, SMNVEV (reference sequence).

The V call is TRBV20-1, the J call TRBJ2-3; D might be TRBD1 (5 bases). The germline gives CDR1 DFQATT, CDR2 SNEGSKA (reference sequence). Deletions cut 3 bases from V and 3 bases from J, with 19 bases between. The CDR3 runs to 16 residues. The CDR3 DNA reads TGCAGTGCTAGTAAATACAGGCACGATTTGACAGATACGCAGTATTTT. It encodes CSASKYRHDLTDTQYF.

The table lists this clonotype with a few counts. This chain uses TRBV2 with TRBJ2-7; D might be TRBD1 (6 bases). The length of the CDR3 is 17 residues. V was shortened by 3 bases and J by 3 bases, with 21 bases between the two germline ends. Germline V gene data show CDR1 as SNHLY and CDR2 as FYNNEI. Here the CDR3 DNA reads TGTGCCAGCAGTGAGGGGGCTGGCAGGGAAATCTACTACGAGCAGTACTTC. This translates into CASSEGAGREIYYEQYF.

The CDR3 DNA follows: TGTGCCAGCAGGCGTCAGAACATGAACACTGAAGCTTTCTTT. It encodes CASRRQNMNTEAFF. V usage is TRBV7-2 and J usage is TRBJ1-1; no clear D gene. This CDR3 has 14 residues. V was clipped by 6 bases and J by 0 bases, with 11 bases between them. Germline CDR1 SGHTA, CDR2 FQGNSA. The whole variable domain, filled in from reference TRBV7-2 and TRBJ1-1, reads GAGVSQSPSNKVTEKGKDVELRCDPISGHTALYWYRQSLGQGLEFLIYFQGNSAPDKSGLPSDRFSAERTGGSVSTLTIQRTQQEDSAVYLCASRRQNMNTEAFFGQGTRLTVV.

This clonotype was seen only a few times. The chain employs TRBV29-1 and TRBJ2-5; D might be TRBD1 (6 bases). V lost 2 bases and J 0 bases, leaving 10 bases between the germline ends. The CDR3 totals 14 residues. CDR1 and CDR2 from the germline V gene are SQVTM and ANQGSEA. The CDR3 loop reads CSVEWGQYQETQYF. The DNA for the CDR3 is TGCAGCGTTGAATGGGGGCAGTACCAAGAGACCCAGTACTTC.

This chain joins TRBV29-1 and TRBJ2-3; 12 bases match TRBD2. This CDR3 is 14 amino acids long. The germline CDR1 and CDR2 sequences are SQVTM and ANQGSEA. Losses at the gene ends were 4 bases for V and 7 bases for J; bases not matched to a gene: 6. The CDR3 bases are TGCAGCGTTGGAACTAGCGGGAGGATGAATACGCAGTATTTT. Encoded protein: CSVGTSGRMNTQYF.

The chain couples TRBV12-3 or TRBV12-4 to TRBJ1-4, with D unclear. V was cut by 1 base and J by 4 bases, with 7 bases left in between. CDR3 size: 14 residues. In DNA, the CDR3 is TGTGCCAGCAGTTTAGGGTCCCATAATGAAAAACTGTTTTTT. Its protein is CASSLGSHNEKLFF.

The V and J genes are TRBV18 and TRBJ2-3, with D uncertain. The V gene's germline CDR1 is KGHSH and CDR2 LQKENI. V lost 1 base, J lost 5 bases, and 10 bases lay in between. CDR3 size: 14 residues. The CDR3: CASSPLGLEDTQYF. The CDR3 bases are TGTGCCAGCTCACCACTTGGTCTGGAAGATACGCAGTATTTT.